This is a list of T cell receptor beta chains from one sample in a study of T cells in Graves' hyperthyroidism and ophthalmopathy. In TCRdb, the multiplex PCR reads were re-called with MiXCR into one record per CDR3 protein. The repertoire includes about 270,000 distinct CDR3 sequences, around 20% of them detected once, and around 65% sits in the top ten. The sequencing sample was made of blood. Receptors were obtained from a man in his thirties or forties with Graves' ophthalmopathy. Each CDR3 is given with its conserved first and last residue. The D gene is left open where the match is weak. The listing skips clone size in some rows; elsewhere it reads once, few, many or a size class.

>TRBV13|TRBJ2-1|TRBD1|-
CASSSIGQAFSYNEQFF
TGTGCCAGCAGCTCCATTGGACAGGCCTTCTCCTACAATGAGCAGTTCTTC
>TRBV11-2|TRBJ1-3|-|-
CASSEMKKRDTIYF
TGTGCCAGCAGCGAAATGAAAAAACGGGACACCATATATTTT
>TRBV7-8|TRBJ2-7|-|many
CASSLLNSYEQYF
TGTGCCAGCAGCTTACTAAACTCCTACGAGCAGTACTTC
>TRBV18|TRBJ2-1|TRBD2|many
CASSQSGIFAGEQFF
TGTGCCAGCTCACAGAGCGGGATCTTCGCGGGGGAGCAGTTCTTC
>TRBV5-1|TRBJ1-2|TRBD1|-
CASSSGQGFYTF
TGCGCCAGCAGCAGCGGACAGGGATTCTACACCTTC
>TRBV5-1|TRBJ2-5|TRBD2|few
CASSLEFASGKETQYF
TGCGCCAGCAGCTTGGAGTTTGCTAGCGGGAAAGAGACCCAGTACTTC
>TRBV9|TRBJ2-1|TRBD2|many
CASSVLEGLAGGKEVNEQFF
TGTGCCAGCAGCGTTTTGGAAGGACTAGCGGGAGGGAAGGAGGTCAATGAGCAGTTCTTC
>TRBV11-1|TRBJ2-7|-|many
CASSLEGLRYEQYF
TGTGCCAGCAGCTTGGAAGGGTTGAGGTACGAGCAGTACTTC
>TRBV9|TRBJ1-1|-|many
CASSSRGRGANTEAFF
TGTGCCAGCAGCTCCCGAGGGAGGGGCGCGAACACTGAAGCTTTCTTT
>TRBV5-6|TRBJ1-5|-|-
CASSLLRGRGNQPQHF
TGTGCCAGCAGCTTGTTAAGGGGAAGGGGCAATCAGCCCCAGCATTTT
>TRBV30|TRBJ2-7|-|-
CAWSVSGFEQYF
TGTGCCTGGAGTGTATCCGGGTTCGAGCAGTACTTC
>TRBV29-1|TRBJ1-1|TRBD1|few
CSLTAGGLNTEAFF
TGCAGCCTGACGGCAGGGGGCTTGAACACTGAAGCTTTCTTT
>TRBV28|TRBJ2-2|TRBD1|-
CASSAPGQALSGELFF
TGTGCCAGCAGCGCCCCCGGACAGGCTTTGAGCGGGGAGCTGTTTTTT
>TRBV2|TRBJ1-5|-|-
CASSEGGGSNQPQHF
TGTGCCAGCAGTGAGGGTGGGGGGAGCAATCAGCCCCAGCATTTT
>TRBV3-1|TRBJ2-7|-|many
CASSSLAEAYEQYF
TGTGCCAGCAGCTCTCTGGCAGAAGCCTACGAGCAGTACTTC
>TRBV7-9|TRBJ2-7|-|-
CASSLLRGRDYEQYF
TGTGCCAGCAGCTTATTACGGGGCAGAGACTACGAGCAGTACTTC
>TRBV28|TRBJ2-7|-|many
CASSLWAREQYF
TGTGCCAGCAGTCTTTGGGCGCGGGAGCAGTACTTC
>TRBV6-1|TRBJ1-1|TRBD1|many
CASREMGQGNTEAFF
TGTGCCAGCAGGGAAATGGGACAGGGTAACACTGAAGCTTTCTTT